This passage covers 29 T cell receptor beta chains from one sample sequenced in a study of Ad26.COV2.S vaccination and SARS-CoV-2 variants. Treatment meaning: some 20 received Ad26.COV2.S at low or high dose, single or two shots; roughly five received placebo; per-sample allocation not given. The investigators took samples on day 63 after the first vaccine or placebo injection. Here immunoSEQ multiplex PCR was the method, and the copy in TCRdb shows in-frame clones only, minus some. The data show around 400,000 clones, roughly 90% seen once. The sequences come from peripheral blood, collected in a trial of Ad26.COV2.S vaccine versus placebo. Every receptor here comes from a person between 18 and 65 years old who received the Ad26.COV2.S COVID-19 vaccine or a placebo.

This chain connects TRBV3-1 (or the pseudogene TRBV3-2) to TRBJ2-7, with 8 positions matching TRBD2. The ends lost 6 bases at V and 2 bases at J; junction bases unmatched: 6. The CDR3 is 14 amino acids. The V gene's germline CDR1 is LGHDT and CDR2 YNNKEL (reference sequence). The chain's CDR3 is CASRGLDPPYEQYF. CDR3 nucleotides: TGTGCCAGCAGGGGACTAGACCCCCCCTACGAGCAGTACTTC.

On this clone: Other DNA sequences of this sample code for an identical CDR3. The chain couples TRBV30 to TRBJ2-3, with 7 bases lining up with TRBD2. V lost 0 bases and J lost 6; bases outside the gene matches: 6. The CDR3 length is 14 residues. Germline CDR1 reads GTSNPN; CDR2 reads SVGIG (reference sequence). The DNA of the CDR3 is TGTGCCTGGAGTGTCGGCGGGAGTTCCGATACGCAGTATTTT. Protein sequence: CAWSVGGSSDTQYF.

This chain links TRBV27 with TRBJ2-1; 12 bases are a match to TRBD2. J gave up 5 bases and V 6 bases, and 5 bases lay outside the gene matches. Germline-derived CDR1 and CDR2 are MNHEY and SMNVEV (reference sequence). The CDR3 runs to 15 residues. CDR3 sequence reads: CASSNGLAGNNEQFF. For the CDR3, the DNA is TGTGCCAGCAGCAACGGACTAGCGGGAAACAATGAGCAGTTCTTC.

This rearrangement joins TRBV5-4 to TRBJ1-6; D not certain. CDR3 size: 15 residues. Trimming left V 4 bases short and J 14 bases short, with 22 bases between. Germline-derived CDR1 and CDR2 are SGHNT and YYREEE (reference sequence). As DNA, the CDR3 is TGTGCCAGCAGCCACAGACAAACTGGGAGGGTATCCCTCCACTTT. Its protein product is CASSHRQTGRVSLHF.

The CDR3 protein is CASSFGDRGQDTQYF. CDR3 coding DNA: TGCGCCAGCAGCTTCGGGGACAGGGGGCAAGATACGCAGTATTTT. The chain links TRBV5-1 to TRBJ2-3, with 12 bases aligning to TRBD1. Trimming at V came to 2 bases and at J to 5 bases, leaving 3 bases not matched to a gene. The CDR3 spans 15 residues. In germline, CDR1 is SGHRS, CDR2 YFSETQ.

This sequence joins TRBV27 and TRBJ2-7, with D unclear. The CDR3 spans 13 residues. Trimming cost V 5 bases and J 0 bases, with 8 bases left between them. Germline lookup yields CDR1 MNHEY and CDR2 SMNVEV (reference sequence). The CDR3 region is CASSRRTSYEQYF. CDR3 DNA sequence: TGTGCCAGCAGTCGACGGACCTCCTACGAGCAGTACTTC.

The chain recombines TRBV5-1 with TRBJ2-1; 8 positions match TRBD2. J was trimmed by 9 bases and V by 4 bases; bases with no gene match: 12. Per germline, CDR1 SGHRS and CDR2 YFSETQ. The CDR3 extends over 15 amino acids. CDR3 sequence reads: CASSPAGTSSREQFF. The CDR3 DNA is TGCGCCAGCAGCCCCGCCGGGACTAGTTCTCGTGAGCAGTTCTTC.

In this sample, this clone turned up once. The rearrangement joins TRBV3-1 (or the pseudogene TRBV3-2) to TRBJ1-2, with 7 bases fitting TRBD1. V lost 0 bases and J lost 4; bases outside the gene matches: 8. From germline, CDR1 is LGHDT and CDR2 YNNKEL (reference sequence). This CDR3 has 16 amino acids. This CDR3 reads CASSQDMGQLSYGYTF. In DNA form, the CDR3 reads TGTGCCAGCAGCCAAGATATGGGACAGTTAAGCTATGGCTACACCTTC.

The V call is TRBV11-2, the J call TRBJ2-7; D unresolved. This CDR3 is 11 amino acids long. V was cut by 1 base and J by 6 bases, with 4 bases left in between. Germline-derived CDR1 and CDR2 are SGHAT and FQNNGV. The CDR3 bases are TGTGCCAGCAGCTTAGTGAGCGAGCAGTACTTC. Protein: CASSLVSEQYF. The whole variable domain, remainder taken from reference TRBV11-2 and TRBJ2-7, is EAGVAQSPRYKIIEKRQSVAFWCNPISGHATLYWYQQILGQGPKLLIQFQNNGVVDDSQLPKDRFSAERLKGVDSTLKIQPAKLEDSAVYLCASSLVSEQYFGPGTRLTVT.

On this clone itself: Different DNA sequences within this sample yield the same CDR3. V usage is TRBV12-3 or TRBV12-4 and J usage is TRBJ2-2; D gene uncertain. Trimming took off 5 bases at V and 2 bases at J, with 6 bases between the two ends. The CDR3 extends over 13 amino acids. CDR3 sequence reads: CASSLGNTGELFF. The CDR3 coding sequence is TGTGCCAGCAGTCTAGGAAACACCGGGGAGCTGTTTTTT.

The rearrangement uses TRBV4-3 and TRBJ2-7; D is unclear. V dropped 0 bases and J dropped 7 bases, with 10 bases sitting between them. CDR1 and CDR2 from the germline V gene are LGHNA and YSLEER. The CDR3 runs to 13 residues. The CDR3 nucleotides are TGCGCCAGCAGCCAAGACGAGGCGCGGGAGCAGTACTTC. Amino acids: CASSQDEAREQYF.

The chain recombines TRBV5-8 with TRBJ1-5; D not certain. Trimming shortened V by 4 bases and J by 5 bases, and 4 bases separated the two germline ends. This CDR3 is built from 11 residues. CDR1 is SGHTS and CDR2 is YDEGEE in the germline V gene. CDR3 nucleotides: TGTGCCAGCAGCCGATATCAGCCCCAGCATTTT. It specifies CASSRYQPQHF.

V and J are TRBV3-1 (or the pseudogene TRBV3-2) and TRBJ1-2; D is unclear. Trimming left V 0 bases short and J 2 bases short, with 7 bases between. CDR3 size: 14 residues. Germline CDR1 reads LGHDT; CDR2 reads YNNKEL (reference sequence). The CDR3 sequence: CASSQDMENYGYTF. CDR3 DNA sequence: TGTGCCAGCAGCCAAGATATGGAGAACTATGGCTACACCTTC.

The table lists this clone with a count of one. The gene calls are TRBV21-1 and TRBJ2-4; the table gives TRBD2 as D, unverified against the DNA. TRBV21-1 is described as a pseudogene. This CDR3 has 13 residues. The CDR3 DNA follows: TGTGCCAGCCCGAGGGGGGGGAAAAACATTCAGTACTTC. This gives the protein CASPRGGKNIQYF.

This clone was seen only once. CDR3 nucleotide sequence: TGTGCCAGCAGTTTACGGGACAGGGCTTACGAGCAGTACTTC. It codes for CASSLRDRAYEQYF. J is TRBJ2-7 and V is TRBV6-5; TRBD1 agrees at 9 bases. The germline CDR1 and CDR2 sequences are MNHEY and SVGAGI. This CDR3 comprises 14 residues. Trimming took 4 bases from V and 4 from J; bases not matched to a gene: 5.

The chain couples TRBV10-1 to TRBJ2-2; 11 nucleotides align to TRBD2. Germline V gene data show CDR1 as WNHNN and CDR2 as SYGVQD (reference sequence). The ends lost 0 bases at V and 7 bases at J; junction bases unmatched: 7. The CDR3 sequence is 17 residues long. In nucleotides, the CDR3 is TGCGCCAGCAGTGAGTCTAAAACTAGCGGGAGCTACGGGGAGCTGTTTTTT. Amino acid sequence: CASSESKTSGSYGELFF.

The J gene is TRBJ2-3, the V gene TRBV18; D is undetermined. With 1 base removed from V and 3 bases from J, the gap between germline ends came to 8 bases. The CDR3 covers 14 residues. Germline CDR1 is KGHSH and CDR2 is LQKENI. The CDR3 nucleotides are TGTGCCAGCTCACCACGTTCCAAAACAGATACGCAGTATTTT. As protein: CASSPRSKTDTQYF.

The J gene is TRBJ1-5, the V gene TRBV28; no clear D gene. Trimming removed 3 bases at V and 9 bases at J, with 6 bases between. CDR1 and CDR2 (germline): MDHEN, SYDVKM. The CDR3 is made up of 11 amino acids. Written as DNA, the CDR3 is TGTGCCAGCAGTTTGGGGAGGCCCCAGCATTTT. Its protein is CASSLGRPQHF.

The rearrangement uses TRBV27 and TRBJ1-2; 7 bases are shared with TRBD1. Germline V gene lookup returns CDR1 MNHEY and CDR2 SMNVEV (reference sequence). This CDR3 is 15 amino acids long. Trimming cost V 5 bases and J 4 bases; bases outside gene matches: 10. CDR3 sequence reads: CASSALPTGLYGYTF. CDR3 nucleotides: TGTGCCAGCAGTGCCTTGCCGACAGGGCTCTATGGCTACACCTTC.

The chain links TRBV2 to TRBJ2-7; the D is unclear. The CDR3 spans 11 residues. Germline-derived CDR1 and CDR2 are SNHLY and FYNNEI. Trimming shortened V by 6 bases and J by 5 bases, and 8 bases separated the two germline ends. The CDR3 reads CASSPHNEQYF. The DNA for the CDR3 is TGTGCCAGCAGCCCTCACAACGAGCAGTACTTC.

This chain uses TRBV27 with TRBJ2-5, with D unclear. This CDR3 spans 13 amino acids. The V gene's germline CDR1 is MNHEY and CDR2 SMNVEV (reference sequence). Trimming removed 8 bases from V and 1 base from J, with 11 bases in between. CDR3: CASGHGSQETQYF. The CDR3, as DNA: TGTGCCAGCGGCCATGGATCCCAAGAGACCCAGTACTTC.

The rearrangement joins TRBV4-1 to TRBJ2-1; the D gene is possibly TRBD2 (5 bases). The germline V gene encodes CDR1 MGHRA and CDR2 YSYEKL. The CDR3 has 16 residues. The V end lost 0 bases, the J end lost 5 bases, and 14 bases lay between the germline ends. The CDR3 DNA reads TGCGCCAGCAGCCAAGATCGAACTAGTTACAACAATGAGCAGTTCTTC. Its protein is CASSQDRTSYNNEQFF.

The rearrangement joins TRBV7-2 to TRBJ2-1, with 7 bases aligning to TRBD2. The CDR3 contains 17 residues. V gave up 10 bases and J gave up 0 bases; unmatched junction bases: 15. CDR1 and CDR2 from the germline V gene are SGHTA and FQGNSA. The CDR3 loop reads CATTSRGGFPSYNEQFF. The CDR3, as DNA: TGTGCCACCACCTCGCGGGGAGGGTTCCCCTCCTACAATGAGCAGTTCTTC.

In this sample, this clone turned up a few times. This CDR3 is also generated by other DNA sequences in the sample. The V and J genes are TRBV7-2 and TRBJ1-1, with D possibly TRBD1 on 6 matching bases. CDR3 length equals 14 residues. CDR1 is SGHTA and CDR2 is FQGNSA in the germline V gene. Between the trimmed V and J ends, which lost 5 bases and 2 bases, there was a span of 12 bases. CDR3 protein: CASSLLQGNTEAFF. Here the CDR3 DNA reads TGTGCCAGCAGCCTATTACAGGGAAACACTGAAGCTTTCTTT.

A word on this clone: Other DNA sequences in this specimen translate into the identical CDR3. The chain recombines TRBV5-6 with TRBJ2-7; 7 bases line up with TRBD1. This CDR3 spans 14 amino acids. Unmatched junction bases numbered 4, after V lost 0 bases and J lost 4 bases. Germline V gives CDR1 SGHDT, CDR2 YYEEEE. The CDR3 sequence: CASSLGTGAYEQYF. DNA of the CDR3: TGTGCCAGCAGCTTGGGGACAGGAGCTTACGAGCAGTACTTC.

This chain uses TRBV29-1 with TRBJ2-2; D may be TRBD1 (6 bases). The V end lost 4 bases, the J end lost 8 bases, and 14 bases lay between the germline ends. The CDR3 is 13 residues long. The germline CDR1 and CDR2 sequences are SQVTM and ANQGSEA. CDR3 protein: CSVGGSGVGELFF. Written as DNA, the CDR3 is TGCAGCGTTGGGGGGTCAGGGGTAGGGGAGCTGTTTTTT.

The V and J genes are TRBV6-2 or TRBV6-3 and TRBJ2-1; 12 bases match TRBD2. The CDR3 consists of 16 residues. Germline-derived CDR1 and CDR2 are MNHEY and SVGEGT. The V gene end was trimmed by 0 bases and the J gene end by 7 bases; junction bases not matched to a gene: 4. The CDR3 is CASSYSTSGSTNEQFF. The CDR3, as DNA: TGTGCCAGCAGTTACTCGACTAGCGGGAGTACGAATGAGCAGTTCTTC.

In its sample, this clone was seen a few times. The CDR3 region is CASSLQFSQYF. In DNA, the CDR3 is TGTGCCAGCAGTTTACAGTTTTCGCAGTATTTT. This chain connects TRBV28 to TRBJ2-3; D remains ambiguous. Trimming cost V 2 bases and J 10 bases, with 7 bases left between them. Germline assignment: CDR1 MDHEN and CDR2 SYDVKM. CDR3 length: 11 amino acids.

The rearrangement links TRBV9 to TRBJ1-3, with a weak D call TRBD1 (6 bases). CDR1 SGDLS and CDR2 YYNGEE come from the germline V gene. CDR3 length equals 14 residues. The ends were cut back, 4 bases at V and 0 bases at J, with 8 bases in the middle. The CDR3 DNA follows: TGTGCCAGCAGCCTCAGGGGCTCTGGAAACACCATATATTTT. Translation: CASSLRGSGNTIYF.